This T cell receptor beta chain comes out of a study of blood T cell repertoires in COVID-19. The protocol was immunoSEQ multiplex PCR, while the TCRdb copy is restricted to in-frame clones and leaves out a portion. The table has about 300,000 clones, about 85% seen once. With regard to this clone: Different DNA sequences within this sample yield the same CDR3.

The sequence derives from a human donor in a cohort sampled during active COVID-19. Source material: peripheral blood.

The CDR3: CASSRGGEQYF. Here the CDR3 DNA reads TGTGCCAGCTCTCGAGGGGGCGAGCAGTACTTC. The rearrangement uses TRBV6-5 and TRBJ2-7; weak D call: TRBD1 (6 bases). CDR1 and CDR2 from the germline V gene are MNHEY and SVGAGI. With 8 bases removed from V and 6 bases from J, the gap between germline ends came to 11 bases. The CDR3 loop spans 11 amino acids.